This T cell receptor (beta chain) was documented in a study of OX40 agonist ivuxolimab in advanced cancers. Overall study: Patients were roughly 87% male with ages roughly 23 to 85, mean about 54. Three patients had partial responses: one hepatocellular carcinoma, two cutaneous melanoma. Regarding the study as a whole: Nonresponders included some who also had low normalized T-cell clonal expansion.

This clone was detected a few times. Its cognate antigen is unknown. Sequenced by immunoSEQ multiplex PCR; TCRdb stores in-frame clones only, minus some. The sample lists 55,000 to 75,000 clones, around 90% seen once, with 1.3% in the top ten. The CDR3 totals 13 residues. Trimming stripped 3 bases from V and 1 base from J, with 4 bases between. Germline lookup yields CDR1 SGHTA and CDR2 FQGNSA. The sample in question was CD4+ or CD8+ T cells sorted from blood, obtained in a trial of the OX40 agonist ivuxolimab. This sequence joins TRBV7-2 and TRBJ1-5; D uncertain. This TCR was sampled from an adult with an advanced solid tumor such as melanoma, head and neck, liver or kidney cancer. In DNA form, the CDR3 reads TGTGCCAGCAGCTTTCACAGCAATCAGCCCCAGCATTTT. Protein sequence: CASSFHSNQPQHF.